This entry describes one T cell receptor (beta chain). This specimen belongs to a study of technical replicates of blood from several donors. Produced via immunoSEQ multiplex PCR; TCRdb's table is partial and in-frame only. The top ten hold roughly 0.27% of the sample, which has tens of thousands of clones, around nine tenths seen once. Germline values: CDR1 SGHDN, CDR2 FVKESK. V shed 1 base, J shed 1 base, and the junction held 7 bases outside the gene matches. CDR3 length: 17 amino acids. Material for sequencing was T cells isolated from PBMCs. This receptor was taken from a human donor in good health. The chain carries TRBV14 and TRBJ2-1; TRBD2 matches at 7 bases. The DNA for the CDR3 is TGTGCCAGCAGCCAAGGGAAGCGGGACGGATCCTACAATGAGCAGTTCTTC. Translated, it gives CASSQGKRDGSYNEQFF.